A selection of T cell receptor beta chains follows, all from one sample in a study of shared clonotypes between healthy human individuals. Here immunoSEQ multiplex PCR was the method, and the copy in TCRdb shows in-frame clones only, minus some. The table has millions of clones, about 95% seen once. The sample taken for sequencing was naive CD4+ T cells sorted from blood. The receptor source for this set is a man between 18 and 29 years old in good health. Both conserved end residues are part of each CDR3. The order of the fields is J gene, V gene, clone size, D gene, CDR3 protein, CDR3 DNA. The D gene is left open where the match is weak. Clone size is shown for a subset of rows, as once, few, many or a class of expanded clone.

J: TRBJ2-7
V: TRBV11-2
size: .
D: .
CDR3: CASSLDRSNEQYF
DNA: TGTGCCAGCAGCTTAGACAGGAGCAACGAGCAGTACTTC

J: TRBJ2-2
V: TRBV6-1
size: .
D: TRBD1
CDR3: CASSSGQGATGELFF
DNA: TGTGCCAGCAGTTCCGGACAGGGGGCCACCGGGGAGCTGTTTTTT

J: TRBJ1-5
V: TRBV30
size: .
D: TRBD1
CDR3: CAWRTPGQGAPYSNQPQHF
DNA: TGTGCCTGGAGGACCCCGGGACAGGGGGCACCCTATAGCAATCAGCCCCAGCATTTT

J: TRBJ2-2
V: TRBV4-3
size: .
D: .
CDR3: CASSQKTSTGELFF
DNA: TGCGCCAGCAGCCAAAAGACCAGTACCGGGGAGCTGTTTTTT

J: TRBJ1-1
V: TRBV27
size: .
D: .
CDR3: CASRTVNTEAFF
DNA: TGTGCCAGCAGGACAGTGAACACTGAAGCTTTCTTT

J: TRBJ2-1
V: TRBV7-9
size: .
D: .
CDR3: CASSLTPPPDYNEQFF
DNA: TGTGCCAGCAGCCTAACACCCCCCCCGGACTACAATGAGCAGTTCTTC

J: TRBJ1-2
V: TRBV18
size: .
D: .
CDR3: CASSPPGRAYGYTF
DNA: TGTGCCAGCTCACCCCCCGGCAGGGCCTATGGCTACACCTTC

J: TRBJ2-1
V: TRBV19
size: .
D: TRBD2
CDR3: CASSILAGGLYNEQFF
DNA: TGTGCCAGTAGTATACTAGCGGGAGGGTTATACAATGAGCAGTTCTTC

J: TRBJ1-1
V: TRBV7-2
size: .
D: .
CDR3: CASSFGGIAEAFF
DNA: TGTGCCAGCAGCTTTGGGGGTATCGCTGAAGCTTTCTTT

J: TRBJ2-3
V: TRBV7-9
size: once
D: .
CDR3: CASSLGAVSGSTDTQYF
DNA: TGTGCCAGCAGCCTAGGGGCGGTTAGCGGTAGCACAGATACGCAGTATTTT

J: TRBJ2-7
V: TRBV2
size: .
D: .
CDR3: CASRKDTAGSNEQYF
DNA: TGTGCCAGCAGGAAGGACACGGCGGGGAGTAACGAGCAGTACTTC

J: TRBJ1-5
V: TRBV15
size: .
D: .
CDR3: CATSRKRGPEWWPQHF
DNA: TGTGCCACCAGCAGGAAGCGGGGGCCTGAGTGGTGGCCCCAGCATTTT

J: TRBJ2-1
V: TRBV7-7
size: .
D: .
CDR3: CASSITGYNEQFF
DNA: TGTGCTAGCAGCATTACAGGATACAATGAGCAGTTCTTC

J: TRBJ1-1
V: TRBV19
size: .
D: TRBD1
CDR3: CASSTTGGTEAFF
DNA: TGTGCCAGTAGTACTACAGGGGGCACTGAAGCTTTCTTT

J: TRBJ1-3
V: TRBV7-9
size: few
D: .
CDR3: CASSLAGNTIYF
DNA: TGTGCCAGCAGCTTAGCTGGAAACACCATATATTTT

J: TRBJ1-6
V: TRBV6-1
size: .
D: .
CDR3: CASSEGQGTSPLHF
DNA: TGTGCCAGCAGTGAAGGGCAGGGAACCTCCCCCCTCCACTTT

J: TRBJ2-3
V: TRBV7-2
size: .
D: .
CDR3: CASSFLLQAGDTQYF
DNA: TGTGCCAGCAGCTTTCTCCTCCAAGCAGGAGATACGCAGTATTTT

J: TRBJ2-3
V: TRBV12-5
size: .
D: .
CDR3: CASGKSSTDTQYF
DNA: TGTGCTAGTGGAAAGTCTAGCACAGATACGCAGTATTTT

J: TRBJ2-2
V: TRBV6-1
size: .
D: .
CDR3: CASSKNRETGELFF
DNA: TGTGCCAGCAGTAAGAACAGGGAGACCGGGGAGCTGTTTTTT

J: TRBJ2-4
V: TRBV7-9
size: .
D: TRBD1
CDR3: CASSAGTDSAKNIQYF
DNA: TGTGCCAGCAGCGCCGGGACAGATAGTGCCAAAAACATTCAGTACTTC

J: TRBJ1-1
V: TRBV6-5
size: .
D: .
CDR3: CASSYSSGAAFF
DNA: TGTGCCAGCAGTTACTCGTCCGGGGCAGCTTTCTTT

J: TRBJ1-2
V: TRBV29-1
size: .
D: TRBD1
CDR3: CSVEPGGAGYTF
DNA: TGCAGCGTTGAACCAGGGGGGGCTGGCTACACCTTC

J: TRBJ2-7
V: TRBV6-1
size: .
D: .
CDR3: CASKGGPHYEQYF
DNA: TGTGCCAGCAAGGGGGGGCCCCACTACGAGCAGTACTTC

J: TRBJ2-7
V: TRBV21-1
size: .
D: .
CDR3: CASSKEEREQYF
DNA: TGTGCCAGCAGCAAGGAAGAGCGGGAGCAGTACTTC

J: TRBJ1-1
V: TRBV2
size: .
D: .
CDR3: CASTGEDTEAFF
DNA: TGTGCCAGCACGGGGGAGGACACTGAAGCTTTCTTT

J: TRBJ1-2
V: TRBV5-1
size: .
D: .
CDR3: CASSQTGDYGYTF
DNA: TGCGCCAGCAGCCAAACAGGTGACTATGGCTACACCTTC

J: TRBJ2-7
V: TRBV6-1
size: .
D: TRBD2
CDR3: CASSAAGTSPSYEQYF
DNA: TGTGCCAGCAGTGCCGCCGGGACTAGCCCTTCCTACGAGCAGTACTTC

J: TRBJ2-7
V: TRBV7-2
size: once
D: TRBD1
CDR3: CASSPDRGSDEQYF
DNA: TGTGCCAGCAGCCCGGACAGGGGAAGCGACGAGCAGTACTTC

J: TRBJ1-2
V: TRBV29-1
size: .
D: .
CDR3: CSVETAKNYGYTF
DNA: TGCAGCGTTGAGACAGCGAAAAACTATGGCTACACCTTC